Included here is one T cell receptor beta chain sequence, with context. TCRdb re-called the RT-PCR reads with MiXCR, one entry per CDR3 protein. The data show about 540,000 distinct CDR3 sequences, with 11% to 15% seen just once and 11% held by the top ten. This sample was included in a study of response to subunit inactivated influenza vaccine. The sequence derives from a man aged 50 or older who received an inactivated influenza vaccine. Sequenced here: PBMCs from blood, sampled 11 to 12 days after vaccination.

The CDR3 is CASRRIGTGTYEQYF. The CDR3 DNA follows: TGTGCCAGCAGACGGATAGGGACAGGAACCTACGAGCAGTACTTC. This chain uses TRBV2 with TRBJ2-7; TRBD1 agrees at 8 bases. The V and J ends lost 6 bases and 2 bases, in that order; junction bases with no gene match: 9. The CDR3 runs 15 residues. Germline assignment: CDR1 SNHLY and CDR2 FYNNEI. Drawing the rest from reference TRBV2 and TRBJ2-7, the complete variable domain is EPEVTQTPSHQVTQMGQEVILRCVPISNHLYFYWYRQILGQKVEFLVSFYNNEISEKSEIFDDQFSVERPDGSNFTLKIRSTKLEDSAMYFCASRRIGTGTYEQYFGPGTRLTVT.